This TCR beta chain derives from a study of cytomegalovirus exposure and HLA in healthy donors. The V end lost 1 base, the J end lost 3 bases, and 7 bases lay between the germline ends. CDR3 length equals 14 residues. Germline assignment: CDR1 SEHNR and CDR2 FQNEAQ (reference sequence). A multiplex PCR was run with 60 Vbeta primers and 13 Jbeta primers. Clones were sequenced by immunoSEQ multiplex PCR, and TCRdb holds only the in-frame ones, with some missing. The table lists fewer than 65,000 clones, about 82% of them singletons, with 1.5% to 2% in the top ten. The rearrangement joins TRBV7-9 to TRBJ1-5; maybe TRBD1 (5 bases). This TCR was sampled from a man aged 25-45 years in good health and CMV-seronegative. Source material: PBMCs. CDR3 coding DNA: TGTGCCAGCAGCTTAGGACAGCCCAATCAGCCCCAGCATTTT. It is translated as CASSLGQPNQPQHF. The variable domain in full, completed from reference TRBV7-9 and TRBJ1-5, reads DTGVSQNPRHKITKRGQNVTFRCDPISEHNRLYWYRQTLGQGPEFLTYFQNEAQLEKSRLLSDRFSAERPKGSFSTLEIQRTEQGDSAMYLCASSLGQPNQPQHFGDGTRLSIL.